The 10 T cell receptor beta chains presented below share a single source sample, sequenced in a study of cytomegalovirus exposure and HLA in healthy donors. PCR used 60 Vbeta primers and 13 Jbeta primers. Sequencing used immunoSEQ multiplex PCR; TCRdb keeps in-frame clones, though not all of them. The sample carries some 130,000 clones, approximately 80% recorded once. Sequencing was done on a sample of PBMCs. Receptor source: a woman between 18 and 29 years old in good health and CMV-seronegative.

This chain uses TRBV5-5 with TRBJ2-7, with TRBD1 as a possible D gene (6 bases). Trimming took off 0 bases at V and 7 bases at J, with 14 bases between the two ends. The CDR3 totals 14 residues. CDR1 is SGHKS and CDR2 is YYEKEE in the germline V gene (reference sequence). CDR3 nucleotides: TGTGCCAGCAGCTTGGGGGCAGGGGCTAGGGAGCAGTACTTC. Its protein product is CASSLGAGAREQYF.

The chain employs TRBV5-8 and TRBJ2-7; 7 bases fit TRBD1. Germline CDR1 reads SGHTS; CDR2 reads YDEGEE. Germline trimming cut 4 bases from V and 2 bases from J; bases unmatched to any gene: 6. The CDR3 contains 14 residues. Written as DNA, the CDR3 is TGTGCCAGCAGCACAGGGACAGTCACCTACGAGCAGTACTTC. Its protein product is CASSTGTVTYEQYF.

The genes are TRBV2 and TRBJ2-2; 14 bases are a match to TRBD2. Trimming at V came to 8 bases and at J to 4 bases, leaving 3 bases not matched to a gene. The germline gives CDR1 SNHLY, CDR2 FYNNEI. The CDR3 is 15 amino acids. The CDR3 loop reads CASQGLAGVTGELFF. The CDR3, as DNA: TGTGCCAGCCAGGGACTAGCGGGAGTCACCGGGGAGCTGTTTTTT.

The chain is built from TRBV4-1 and TRBJ2-4; 11 nucleotides match TRBD2. J lost 2 bases, V lost 3 bases, and 6 bases had no gene match. Germline V CDR1 and CDR2: MGHRA, YSYEKL. The length of the CDR3 is 17 residues. The CDR3 protein is CASSQLLAGVSKNIQYF. The DNA of the CDR3 is TGCGCCAGCAGCCAGCTACTAGCGGGAGTCTCCAAAAACATTCAGTACTTC.

The chain couples TRBV2 to TRBJ1-5; tentative D call: TRBD1 (5 bases). The CDR3 is 13 amino acids. The V end was cut by 7 bases, the J end by 4 bases, with 11 bases between. Per germline, CDR1 SNHLY and CDR2 FYNNEI. The CDR3 sequence: CASNPKGNQPQHF. CDR3 DNA sequence: TGTGCCAGCAACCCTAAGGGGAATCAGCCCCAGCATTTT.

This sequence joins TRBV18 and TRBJ1-1; 10 positions agree with TRBD1. Per germline, CDR1 KGHSH and CDR2 LQKENI. V shed 5 bases and J 3 bases; nucleotides not matched to a gene: 9. The CDR3 runs to 16 residues. CDR3 in amino acids: CASSLTGGEGYTEAFF. DNA for the CDR3: TGTGCCAGCTCATTGACAGGGGGCGAAGGGTACACTGAAGCTTTCTTT.

The rearrangement uses TRBV7-9 and TRBJ2-1; unclear D gene. CDR1 and CDR2 from the germline V gene are SEHNR and FQNEAQ (reference sequence). V lost 5 bases and J lost 10, with 9 bases in between. CDR3 length equals 11 residues. The CDR3 here is CASSLLSEQFF. DNA of the CDR3: TGTGCCAGCAGCCTATTATCCGAGCAGTTCTTC.

This chain joins TRBV30 and TRBJ2-7, with TRBD1 identical over 8 bases. The CDR3 is 13 residues long. The V gene's germline CDR1 is GTSNPN and CDR2 SVGIG (reference sequence). With V trimmed by 0 bases and J by 5 bases, 3 bases remained unmatched. In DNA form, the CDR3 reads TGTGCCTGGAGTGTAAGGACAGGGAACGAGCAGTACTTC. Translating it yields CAWSVRTGNEQYF. Combining the CDR3 with reference TRBV30 and TRBJ2-7 gives the whole variable domain SQTIHQWPATLVQPVGSPLSLECTVEGTSNPNLYWYRQAAGRGLQLLFYSVGIGQISSEVPQNLSASRPQDRQFILSSKKLLLSDSGFYLCAWSVRTGNEQYFGPGTRLTVT.

This chain connects TRBV5-1 to TRBJ2-3; D not resolved. V lost 3 bases and J 5 bases, leaving 7 bases between the germline ends. The V gene's germline CDR1 is SGHRS and CDR2 YFSETQ. The CDR3 covers 12 residues. The CDR3, as DNA: TGCGCCAGCAGCTCCACGGGAGATACGCAGTATTTT. Protein product: CASSSTGDTQYF.

V and J are TRBV5-1 and TRBJ2-7; 9 nucleotides line up with TRBD1. The CDR3 is made up of 16 amino acids. Germline CDR1 reads SGHRS; CDR2 reads YFSETQ. With 0 bases clipped from V and 3 bases from J, the junction kept 7 bases outside the gene matches. The CDR3 DNA is TGCGCCAGCAGCTTGGCCTTCACAGGGGGCAGCTACGAGCAGTACTTC. Residues: CASSLAFTGGSYEQYF.